A single sample gave rise to the 22 T cell receptor beta chains below, sequenced in a study of beta chain features in type 1 diabetes. Whole-study results and caveats: Across all four CD4+ subsets, people with type 1 diabetes showed modestly shorter TCRB CDR3s.

The whole isolated RNA underwent reverse transcription, so sequencing captured expressed TCRB transcripts. This table comes from immunoSEQ multiplex PCR, and its TCRdb copy is limited to in-frame clones, with some not included. The sample includes about 710,000 clones, over 13% of them seen just once. These receptors' antigens are unknown. The sequencing input was naive CD4+ T cells from blood. The receptors were gathered from a man aged 18 to 30 with type 1 diabetes.

This clone showed up just a few times. The J gene is TRBJ2-4, the V gene TRBV7-2; the D call may be TRBD1 or TRBD2 (6 bases each). The V end was cut by 5 bases, the J end by 10 bases, with 24 bases between. Germline CDR1 reads SGHTA; CDR2 reads FQGNSA. The CDR3 contains 16 residues. The CDR3 DNA is TGTGCCAGCAGCAGCGACGGGACACACCACGGAGGGATTCAGTACTTC. This gives the protein CASSSDGTHHGGIQYF.

This chain connects TRBV6-6 to TRBJ2-3; D gene uncertain. This CDR3 spans 11 amino acids. Germline values: CDR1 MNHNY, CDR2 SVGAGI (reference sequence). V shed 4 bases and J shed 6 bases, with 5 bases lying between them. CDR3 DNA: TGTGCCAGCAGTTTTGTGGATACGCAGTATTTT. Translated: CASSFVDTQYF.

The chain carries TRBV9 and TRBJ2-5; D might be TRBD1 or TRBD2, each matching 7 bases. Germline V lookup: CDR1 SGDLS, CDR2 YYNGEE. The CDR3 has 15 amino acids. V was pared by 4 bases and J by 5 bases, with 18 bases between. CDR3 sequence: CASSPVSGGAETQYF. In DNA form, the CDR3 reads TGTGCCAGCAGCCCCGTGTCAGGGGGGGCGGAGACCCAGTACTTC.

The chain links TRBV15 to TRBJ2-7; 7 nucleotides agree with TRBD2. V trimming: 0 bases; J trimming: 7 bases; junction bases outside the gene matches: 15. Looked up from germline, CDR1 is LNHNV and CDR2 is YYDKDF (reference sequence). This CDR3 region has 17 residues. The CDR3, as DNA: TGTGCCACCAGCAGAGAGGCGGGAGATCCTCCCTTGGGGGAGCAGTACTTC. Its translation is CATSREAGDPPLGEQYF.

The V and J genes are TRBV7-8 and TRBJ2-5; D perhaps matches TRBD2 (5 bases). The V and J ends lost 3 bases and 0 bases respectively, with 11 bases between them. Germline V CDR1 and CDR2: SGHVS, FQNEAQ. The CDR3 is 15 amino acids. CDR3: CASSLVSAYQETQYF. For the CDR3, the DNA is TGTGCCAGCAGCTTGGTTAGCGCCTACCAAGAGACCCAGTACTTC.

V gene TRBV27 combines with J gene TRBJ2-1, with D perhaps TRBD2 (5 bases). The CDR3 length is 13 residues. Trimming removed 6 bases from V and 5 bases from J, with 11 bases in between. CDR1 MNHEY and CDR2 SMNVEV come from the germline V gene (reference sequence). The DNA of the CDR3 is TGTGCCAGCAGCTTCCGGGATCACAATGAGCAGTTCTTC. Translation gives CASSFRDHNEQFF.

This clone was seen more than once but under ten times. The CDR3: CASSARWETQYF. The CDR3 DNA is TGTGCCAGCAGCGCCCGCTGGGAGACCCAGTACTTC. The genes are TRBV9 and TRBJ2-5; D call uncertain. Deletions cut 3 bases from V and 5 bases from J, with 8 bases between. CDR3 length equals 12 residues. CDR1 and CDR2 from the germline V gene are SGDLS and YYNGEE.

The rearrangement uses TRBV30 and TRBJ1-4; D is undetermined. CDR1 is GTSNPN, CDR2 SVGIG, per germline (reference sequence). The ends were cut back, 4 bases at V and 8 bases at J, with 17 bases in the middle. The length of the CDR3 is 14 residues. In DNA form, the CDR3 reads TGTGCCTGGACTGGGCAGGTTCGGAAAGAAAAACTGTTTTTT. Its translation: CAWTGQVRKEKLFF.

V gene TRBV6-6 combines with J gene TRBJ1-1, with 9 bases fitting TRBD1. The CDR3 covers 14 residues. Trimming removed 7 bases from V and 6 bases from J; junction bases left unmatched: 9. Germline V gene data show CDR1 as MNHNY and CDR2 as SVGAGI (reference sequence). The CDR3 nucleotides are TGTGCCAGCACTATGGGGACAGGGACTTCTGAAGCTTTCTTT. It specifies CASTMGTGTSEAFF.

Concerning this clone itself: Mismatch with germline at one junction end may stem from a read error. The chain has TRBV15 and TRBJ2-1; D is ambiguous. CDR1 LNHNV and CDR2 YYDKDF come from the germline V gene (reference sequence). This CDR3 region has 12 residues. CDR3: CATSRKSGPWVF. CDR3 nucleotides: TGTGCCACCAGCAGGAAAAGTGGCCCTTGGGTCTTC.

The chain uses TRBV19 and TRBJ1-2; D is undetermined. The V end was cut by 9 bases, the J end by 4 bases, with 15 bases between. Germline values: CDR1 LNHDA, CDR2 SQIVND (reference sequence). The CDR3 totals 13 residues. The DNA of the CDR3 is TGTGCCAGCCAATGGACGGCTTCCTATGGCTACACCTTC. Its protein is CASQWTASYGYTF.

The chain links TRBV6-5 to TRBJ2-5; D is undetermined. The CDR3 is 13 residues long. The V end was cut by 6 bases, the J end by 4 bases, with 12 bases between. CDR1 and CDR2 from the germline V gene are MNHEY and SVGAGI. CDR3 bases: TGTGCCAGCAGACTCCTTTGGGGAGAGACCCAGTACTTC. Translation: CASRLLWGETQYF.

The CDR3 loop reads CASRGQGRGQPQHF. Written as DNA, the CDR3 is TGTGCCAGCAGGGGACAGGGCAGGGGTCAGCCCCAGCATTTT. The V and J genes are TRBV6-1 and TRBJ1-5; 9 nucleotides line up with TRBD1. The CDR3 contains 14 residues. Losses at the gene ends were 6 bases for V and 6 bases for J; bases not matched to a gene: 6. Germline CDR1 reads MNHNS; CDR2 reads SASEGT.

This clone has only a few counts. The V gene is TRBV10-3, the J gene TRBJ2-6; no definite D call. The CDR3 spans 14 residues. Trimming stripped 6 bases from V and 2 bases from J, with 8 bases between. Germline values: CDR1 ENHRY, CDR2 SYGVKD. The CDR3 coding sequence is TGTGCCATCAGGGCCGATCCTGGGGCCAACGTCCTGACTTTC. Translating it yields CAIRADPGANVLTF.

V gene TRBV29-1 combines with J gene TRBJ2-5; D is unresolved. Trimming removed 3 bases at V and 0 bases at J, with 5 bases between. Germline CDR1 and CDR2: SQVTM and ANQGSEA. The CDR3 length is 12 residues. CDR3 DNA sequence: TGCAGCGTTGATCACCACCAAGAGACCCAGTACTTC. Protein sequence: CSVDHHQETQYF.

The chain recombines TRBV6-5 with TRBJ1-4; weak D call: TRBD1 (5 bases). The germline CDR1 and CDR2 sequences are MNHEY and SVGAGI. Between the trimmed V and J ends, which lost 0 bases and 7 bases, there was a span of 12 bases. The CDR3 is made up of 15 amino acids. CDR3 coding DNA: TGTGCCAGCAGTTACTCGACTAGGGGAGGTGAAAAACTGTTTTTT. Its protein product is CASSYSTRGGEKLFF.

This clone was counted a few times. J is TRBJ1-2 and V is TRBV6-1; no clear D. The CDR3 is 14 residues long. The ends were cut back, 7 bases at V and 2 bases at J, with 14 bases in the middle. From germline, CDR1 is MNHNS and CDR2 SASEGT. The CDR3 region is CASTIATGNYGYTF. The CDR3 region has the DNA TGTGCCAGCACAATCGCGACGGGGAACTATGGCTACACCTTC.

The chain combines TRBV28 with TRBJ2-7, with TRBD2 as a possible D gene (6 bases). Deletions cut 6 bases from V and 11 bases from J, with 17 bases between. Germline CDR1 is MDHEN and CDR2 is SYDVKM. The CDR3 loop spans 12 amino acids. CDR3 region: CASRLSGTQEYF. Here the CDR3 DNA reads TGTGCCAGCAGGCTATCCGGGACTCAGGAGTACTTC.

The V gene is TRBV9, the J gene TRBJ2-1, with a tentative D call TRBD2 (5 bases). V was cut by 0 bases and J by 12 bases, with 13 bases left in between. Germline-derived CDR1 and CDR2 are SGDLS and YYNGEE. The length of the CDR3 is 13 residues. This CDR3 reads CASSVAGADWQFF. DNA of the CDR3: TGTGCCAGCAGCGTAGCTGGAGCGGACTGGCAGTTCTTC. Full variable domain (outside the CDR3, taken from reference TRBV9 and TRBJ2-1): DSGVTQTPKHLITATGQRVTLRCSPRSGDLSVYWYQQSLDQGLQFLIQYYNGEERAKGNILERFSAQQFPDLHSELNLSSLELGDSALYFCASSVAGADWQFFGPGTRLTVL.

This sequence joins TRBV30 and TRBJ1-1; D is unresolved. Germline assignment: CDR1 GTSNPN and CDR2 SVGIG (reference sequence). This CDR3 is 15 amino acids long. Trimming cost V 0 bases and J 0 bases, with 11 bases left between them. CDR3 loop: CAWSVSLRMNTEAFF. The CDR3 bases are TGTGCCTGGAGTGTATCGCTACGGATGAACACTGAAGCTTTCTTT.

The chain carries TRBV7-9 and TRBJ2-3; tentative D call: TRBD1 (5 bases). Trimming left V 1 base short and J 0 bases short, with 11 bases between. This CDR3 contains 16 residues. Germline CDR1 is SEHNR and CDR2 is FQNEAQ (reference sequence). CDR3 nucleotides: TGTGCCAGCAGCTTAGGTACCAGACAGAGCACAGATACGCAGTATTTT. This encodes CASSLGTRQSTDTQYF. Combining the CDR3 with reference TRBV7-9 and TRBJ2-3 gives the whole variable domain DTGVSQNPRHKITKRGQNVTFRCDPISEHNRLYWYRQTLGQGPEFLTYFQNEAQLEKSRLLSDRFSAERPKGSFSTLEIQRTEQGDSAMYLCASSLGTRQSTDTQYFGPGTRLTVL.

This clone was picked up a small number of times. The chain couples TRBV2 to TRBJ2-3; D gene unclear. This CDR3 comprises 10 residues. Germline CDR1 is SNHLY and CDR2 is FYNNEI. Trimming stripped 6 bases from V and 5 bases from J, with 3 bases between. Here the CDR3 reads CASSLDTQYF. The CDR3 DNA follows: TGTGCCAGCAGCTTAGATACGCAGTATTTT.